These T cell receptor beta chains were read from a single sample in a study of OX40 agonist ivuxolimab in advanced cancers. TCRdb's copy holds only in-frame clones and misses some; the assay was immunoSEQ multiplex PCR. The sample includes 40,000 to 50,000 clones, 82% of them seen just once. The source material was CD4+ or CD8+ T cells sorted from blood, sampled in a trial of the OX40 agonist ivuxolimab. Receptor source: an adult with an advanced solid tumor such as melanoma, head and neck, liver or kidney cancer. The CDR3 runs from the conserved cysteine through the conserved F or W. Each record gives: D gene, clone size, J gene, V gene, CDR3 protein, CDR3 DNA. A D gene is named only where the DNA matches it firmly. Where a row states a size, it is once, few, many or the class of an expanded clone; other rows omit it.

d_call: NA; clone_size: NA; j_call: TRBJ2-7; v_call: TRBV5-1; cdr3_aa: CASTLGGDQYEQYF; cdr3_nt: TGCGCCAGCACACTTGGAGGAGACCAATACGAGCAGTACTTC
d_call: NA; clone_size: few; j_call: TRBJ2-7; v_call: TRBV7-3; cdr3_aa: CASSPHYEQYF; cdr3_nt: TGTGCCAGCAGCCCACATTACGAGCAGTACTTC
d_call: TRBD2; clone_size: NA; j_call: TRBJ2-4; v_call: TRBV9; cdr3_aa: CASSPTSGGNIQYF; cdr3_nt: TGTGCCAGCAGCCCGACTAGCGGGGGGAACATTCAGTACTTC
d_call: TRBD1; clone_size: NA; j_call: TRBJ1-1; v_call: TRBV5-4; cdr3_aa: CASSQDRVRTEAFF; cdr3_nt: TGTGCCAGCAGCCAGGACAGGGTCAGGACTGAAGCTTTCTTT
d_call: TRBD2; clone_size: NA; j_call: TRBJ2-3; v_call: TRBV5-6; cdr3_aa: CASRGAGWPGTDTQYF; cdr3_nt: TGTGCCAGCAGGGGAGCGGGGTGGCCCGGCACAGATACGCAGTATTTT
d_call: NA; clone_size: NA; j_call: TRBJ1-2; v_call: TRBV5-1; cdr3_aa: CASSDWSTQGYGYTF; cdr3_nt: TGCGCCAGCAGCGATTGGTCAACCCAGGGCTATGGCTACACCTTC
d_call: TRBD1; clone_size: NA; j_call: TRBJ1-1; v_call: TRBV11-2; cdr3_aa: CASSFRGLGNTEAFF; cdr3_nt: TGTGCCAGCAGCTTCAGGGGGCTCGGGAACACTGAAGCTTTCTTT
d_call: NA; clone_size: NA; j_call: TRBJ2-5; v_call: TRBV11-1; cdr3_aa: CASSPTDGVGETQYF; cdr3_nt: TGTGCCAGCAGCCCGACAGACGGTGTAGGAGAGACCCAGTACTTC
d_call: TRBD1; clone_size: NA; j_call: TRBJ1-4; v_call: TRBV28; cdr3_aa: CASSSMEGAVEKLFF; cdr3_nt: TGTGCCAGCAGTAGTATGGAGGGGGCGGTTGAAAAACTGTTTTTT
d_call: NA; clone_size: NA; j_call: TRBJ1-5; v_call: TRBV5-1; cdr3_aa: CASSLGDINQPQHF; cdr3_nt: TGCGCCAGCAGCTTGGGGGACATAAATCAGCCCCAGCATTTT
d_call: NA; clone_size: NA; j_call: TRBJ1-2; v_call: TRBV20-1; cdr3_aa: CSATGTYGYTF; cdr3_nt: TGCAGTGCTACCGGCACGTATGGCTACACCTTC
d_call: TRBD1; clone_size: NA; j_call: TRBJ1-5; v_call: TRBV20-1; cdr3_aa: CSAQVPGGQHF; cdr3_nt: TGCAGTGCCCAGGTCCCAGGGGGTCAGCATTTT
d_call: NA; clone_size: NA; j_call: TRBJ2-4; v_call: TRBV30; cdr3_aa: CAWSGGNIQYF; cdr3_nt: TGTGCCTGGAGTGGAGGAAACATTCAGTACTTC
d_call: NA; clone_size: NA; j_call: TRBJ1-2; v_call: TRBV21-1; cdr3_aa: CASTGSLRRYGYTF; cdr3_nt: TGTGCCAGCACGGGGTCCCTGCGTCGCTATGGCTACACCTTC
d_call: NA; clone_size: NA; j_call: TRBJ2-7; v_call: TRBV9; cdr3_aa: CASSPGYYEQYF; cdr3_nt: TGTGCCAGCAGCCCAGGGTACTACGAGCAGTACTTC
d_call: NA; clone_size: NA; j_call: TRBJ1-1; v_call: TRBV5-8; cdr3_aa: CASRGNTEAFF; cdr3_nt: TGTGCCAGCAGGGGGAACACTGAAGCTTTCTTT
d_call: NA; clone_size: NA; j_call: TRBJ1-2; v_call: TRBV19; cdr3_aa: CASEQGYGYTF; cdr3_nt: TGTGCCAGTGAACAGGGCTATGGCTACACCTTC